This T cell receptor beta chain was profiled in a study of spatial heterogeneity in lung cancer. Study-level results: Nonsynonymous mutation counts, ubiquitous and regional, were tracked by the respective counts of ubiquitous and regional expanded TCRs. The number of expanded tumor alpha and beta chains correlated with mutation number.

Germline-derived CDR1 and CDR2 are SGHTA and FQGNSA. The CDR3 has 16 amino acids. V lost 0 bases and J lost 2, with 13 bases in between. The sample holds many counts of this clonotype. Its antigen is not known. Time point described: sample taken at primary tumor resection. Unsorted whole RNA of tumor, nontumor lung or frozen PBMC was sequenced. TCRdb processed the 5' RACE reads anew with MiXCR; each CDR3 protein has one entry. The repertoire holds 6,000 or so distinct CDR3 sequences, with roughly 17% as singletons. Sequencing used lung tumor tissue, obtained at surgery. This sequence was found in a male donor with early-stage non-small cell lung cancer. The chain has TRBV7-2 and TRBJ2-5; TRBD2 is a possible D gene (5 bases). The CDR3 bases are TGTGCCAGCAGCTTAGCGCTCTCGGGGTATCAAGAGACCCAGTACTTC. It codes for CASSLALSGYQETQYF.